This TCR beta chain appears in the sequencing data of a study of cytomegalovirus exposure and HLA in healthy donors. Notes on the study in general: A missense DCLRE1C variant was associated with V- and J-gene trimming of TCR beta chains in a later analysis, and an independent cohort replicated the association.

The sample holds a few counts of this clone. Its matching antigen is unknown. PCR involved 60 Vbeta and 13 Jbeta primers. The repertoire was sequenced with immunoSEQ multiplex PCR; TCRdb's copy has only in-frame clones and lacks some. The sample lists about 120,000 clones, 60% to 80% occurring once. CDR3 length: 13 residues. Trimming cost V 3 bases and J 7 bases, with 7 bases left between them. The germline CDR1 and CDR2 sequences are MDHEN and SYDVKM. The chain uses TRBV28 and TRBJ1-6; D not resolved. The sequenced sample was PBMCs. The receptor's source is a man under 40 in good health and CMV-seronegative. CDR3 coding DNA: TGTGCCAGCAGTTTCGGGAGAAATTCACCCCTCCACTTT. Translating gives CASSFGRNSPLHF.